The 14 T cell receptor beta chains below were found in one sample sequenced in a study of long-term antiretroviral therapy in people with HIV. It was version v3.0 of the immunoSEQ assay that was run at survey level. The method was immunoSEQ multiplex PCR; TCRdb's version includes in-frame clones alone and lacks a portion of them. This table holds about 36,000 clones, 75% to 85% found once. Here the sequenced sample was unsorted PBMCs, taken 3.4 years after starting antiretroviral therapy. The receptors originated from a man aged 30-40 years with HIV.

V and J are TRBV28 and TRBJ2-1; D is unresolved. The CDR3 extends over 15 amino acids. Germline assignment: CDR1 MDHEN and CDR2 SYDVKM. V was cut by 5 bases and J by 5 bases, with 16 bases left in between. CDR3 nucleotides: TGTGCCAGCAGTCACCCCCTTTTTTGGGACAATGAGCAGTTCTTC. Translation: CASSHPLFWDNEQFF.

This rearrangement joins TRBV27 to TRBJ2-3; the D is unclear. The CDR3 covers 14 residues. Germline CDR1 is MNHEY and CDR2 is SMNVEV (reference sequence). The V gene lost 5 bases and the J gene lost 5 bases, with 14 bases spanning the gap. The CDR3, as DNA: TGTGCCAGCAGTCTCCAGAGATTTGGAGATACGCAGTATTTT. Translating gives CASSLQRFGDTQYF.

The genes are TRBV5-1 and TRBJ2-6; no clear D gene. Trimming pared 4 bases from V and 3 bases from J, leaving 14 bases between. Germline V gene sequence: CDR1 SGHRS, CDR2 YFSETQ. This CDR3 spans 16 amino acids. DNA of the CDR3: TGCGCCAGCAGCCCTTCCTCGATGGGTGGGGCCAACGTCCTGACTTTC. Translated, it gives CASSPSSMGGANVLTF.

The chain has TRBV11-1 and TRBJ2-1; D gene ambiguous. V gave up 1 base and J gave up 7 bases, with 5 bases separating them. Germline V gene sequence: CDR1 SGHAT, CDR2 FQDESV (reference sequence). CDR3 length: 12 amino acids. CDR3 sequence reads: CASSLGLNEQFF. CDR3 nucleotide sequence: TGTGCCAGCAGCTTAGGTCTAAATGAGCAGTTCTTC.

The rearrangement links TRBV7-2 to TRBJ2-7; 7 bases fit TRBD2. Trimming at V came to 5 bases and at J to 9 bases, leaving 10 bases not matched to a gene. Germline V CDR1 and CDR2: SGHTA, FQGNSA. The CDR3 loop spans 13 amino acids. CDR3 in amino acids: CASSQGLSLAQYF. The CDR3 region has the DNA TGTGCCAGCAGCCAGGGACTATCTTTGGCGCAGTACTTC.

The chain recombines TRBV2 with TRBJ2-5, with 9 bases identical to TRBD1. The CDR3 covers 17 residues. The germline CDR1 and CDR2 sequences are SNHLY and FYNNEI. Trimming cost V 7 bases and J 2 bases; bases outside gene matches: 14. The CDR3 loop reads CASTEGQGVRDQETQYF. As DNA, the CDR3 is TGTGCCAGCACCGAGGGACAGGGCGTGCGGGATCAAGAGACCCAGTACTTC.

The CDR3: CASALGTVEQFF. CDR3 bases: TGTGCCAGCGCCCTCGGGACAGTTGAGCAGTTCTTC. The chain combines TRBV28 with TRBJ2-1, with 7 bases that match TRBD1. The V segment lost 8 bases and the J segment 9 bases; nucleotides outside the gene matches: 7. The V gene's germline CDR1 is MDHEN and CDR2 SYDVKM. This CDR3 is built from 12 residues.

V gene TRBV9 combines with J gene TRBJ2-1; 9 bases agree with TRBD2. The germline V gene encodes CDR1 SGDLS and CDR2 YYNGEE. This CDR3 comprises 15 residues. The trim removed 0 bases at V and 8 bases at J, leaving 6 bases unmatched. CDR3 in amino acids: CASSVAIAGVHEQFF. DNA for the CDR3: TGTGCCAGCAGCGTAGCCATAGCGGGAGTACATGAGCAGTTCTTC.

In regard to this clone: The sample holds other DNA sequences that translate to the same CDR3. The V call is TRBV19, the J call TRBJ1-5; perhaps TRBD1 as D (5 bases). The CDR3 length is 13 residues. V was clipped by 6 bases and J by 2 bases, with 8 bases between them. CDR1 is LNHDA and CDR2 is SQIVND in the germline V gene (reference sequence). CDR3 coding DNA: TGTGCCAGTAGGCGGGGCCGCAATCAGCCCCAGCATTTT. It codes for CASRRGRNQPQHF.

The chain uses TRBV7-9 and TRBJ2-2, with D possibly matching TRBD2 (5 bases). The CDR3 has 14 amino acids. The germline V gene has CDR1 SEHNR and CDR2 FQNEAQ (reference sequence). Between the trimmed V and J ends, which lost 11 bases and 0 bases, there was a span of 13 bases. CDR3 bases: TGTGCCCCGGGGAGCATATCGAACACCGGGGAGCTGTTTTTT. It is translated as CAPGSISNTGELFF. Based on the CDR3 plus reference TRBV7-9 and TRBJ2-2, the full variable domain is DTGVSQNPRHKITKRGQNVTFRCDPISEHNRLYWYRQTLGQGPEFLTYFQNEAQLEKSRLLSDRFSAERPKGSFSTLEIQRTEQGDSAMYLCAPGSISNTGELFFGEGSRLTVL.

The chain recombines TRBV25-1 with TRBJ2-1; 7 bases line up with TRBD2. The CDR3 runs 17 residues. CDR1 MGHDK and CDR2 SYGVNS come from the germline V gene. The V gene end was trimmed by 1 base and the J gene end by 6 bases; junction bases not matched to a gene: 12. The chain's CDR3 is CASSEFLAGQLSNEQFF. Here the CDR3 DNA reads TGTGCCAGCAGTGAATTTTTAGCGGGCCAACTTTCCAATGAGCAGTTCTTC.

V is TRBV7-9 and J is TRBJ2-3, with a possible D match to TRBD2 (6 bases). Germline CDR1 and CDR2: SEHNR and FQNEAQ (reference sequence). There are 15 residues in the CDR3. V dropped 3 bases and J dropped 4 bases, with 14 bases sitting between them. The CDR3 DNA reads TGTGCCAGCAGCTTGGTAGCGGTAAGTTCAGATACGCAGTATTTT. Its protein product is CASSLVAVSSDTQYF.

J is TRBJ2-7 and V is TRBV15; D is perhaps TRBD1 or TRBD2 (5 bases each). The CDR3 covers 16 residues. Germline V gene lookup returns CDR1 LNHNV and CDR2 YYDKDF (reference sequence). Deletions cut 0 bases from V and 6 bases from J, with 18 bases between. The CDR3 DNA reads as TGTGCCACCAGCAGAGATATTCCCGGGGCAGGACCCGAGCAGTACTTC. It yields the protein CATSRDIPGAGPEQYF.

The chain couples TRBV4-1 to TRBJ2-3; tentatively, D is TRBD2 (7 bases). Deletions cut 3 bases from V and 0 bases from J, with 22 bases between. This CDR3 has 19 residues. Germline CDR1 MGHRA, CDR2 YSYEKL. CDR3 residues: CASSQTVSRRGGSTDTQYF. CDR3 nucleotide sequence: TGCGCCAGCAGCCAGACCGTGAGTAGGAGGGGGGGTAGCACAGATACGCAGTATTTT.